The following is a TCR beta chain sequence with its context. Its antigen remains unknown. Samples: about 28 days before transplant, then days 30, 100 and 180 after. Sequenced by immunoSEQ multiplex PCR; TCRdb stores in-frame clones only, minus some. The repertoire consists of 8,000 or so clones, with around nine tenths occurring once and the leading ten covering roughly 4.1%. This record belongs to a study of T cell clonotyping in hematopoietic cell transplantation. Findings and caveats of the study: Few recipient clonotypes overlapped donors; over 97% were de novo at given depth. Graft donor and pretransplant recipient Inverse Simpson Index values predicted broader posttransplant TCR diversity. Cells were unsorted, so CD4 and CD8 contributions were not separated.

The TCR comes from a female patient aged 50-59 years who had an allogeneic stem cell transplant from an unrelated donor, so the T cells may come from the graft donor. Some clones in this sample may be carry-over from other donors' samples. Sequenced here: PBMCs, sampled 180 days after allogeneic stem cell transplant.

The CDR3 sequence is CASTATGENEKLFF. CDR3 DNA: TGTGCCAGCACGGCCACGGGAGAAAATGAAAAACTGTTTTTT. The V gene is TRBV4-2, the J gene TRBJ1-4; D is undetermined. The CDR3 is 14 amino acids. Germline V gene lookup returns CDR1 LGHNA and CDR2 YNFKEQ. Between the trimmed V and J ends, which lost 7 bases and 5 bases, there was a span of 14 bases.